The 2 T cell receptor beta chains reported below all come from one sample, sequenced in a study of shared clonotypes between healthy human individuals. Positive CCR7 selection of CD45RO-negative cells yielded the naive CD8 cells, and terminally differentiated effector memory CD45RA+ cells were excluded. The table came from immunoSEQ multiplex PCR; TCRdb's copy has only in-frame clones and leaves some out. Of about 2.2 million clones in the sample, just under 95% were seen once. Sequenced sample: naive CD8+ T cells from PBMCs. The receptor set was obtained from a man between 18 and 35 years old in good health. Some clones in this sample may be carry-over from other donors' samples.

The chain joins TRBV29-1 to TRBJ1-2; 9 bases agree with TRBD1. CDR3 length: 14 amino acids. Germline V gene sequence: CDR1 SQVTM, CDR2 ANQGSEA. J was trimmed by 0 bases and V by 7 bases; bases with no gene match: 6. Here the CDR3 DNA reads TGCAGCGCCTGGACAGGGGAGTCTAACTATGGCTACACCTTC. Its translation: CSAWTGESNYGYTF.

The chain carries TRBV5-1 and TRBJ2-1, with 10 bases that match TRBD2. V lost 1 base and J lost 7; bases outside the gene matches: 11. The germline V gene has CDR1 SGHRS and CDR2 YFSETQ. CDR3 size: 17 residues. The DNA for the CDR3 is TGCGCCAGCAGCTTGCCCCAGTCCCTAGCGGGAGTAAATGAGCAGTTCTTC. The encoded protein is CASSLPQSLAGVNEQFF. Filled out from reference TRBV5-1 and TRBJ2-1, the complete variable domain reads KAGVTQTPRYLIKTRGQQVTLSCSPISGHRSVSWYQQTPGQGLQFLFEYFSETQRNKGNFPGRFSGRQFSNSRSEMNVSTLELGDSALYLCASSLPQSLAGVNEQFFGPGTRLTVL.